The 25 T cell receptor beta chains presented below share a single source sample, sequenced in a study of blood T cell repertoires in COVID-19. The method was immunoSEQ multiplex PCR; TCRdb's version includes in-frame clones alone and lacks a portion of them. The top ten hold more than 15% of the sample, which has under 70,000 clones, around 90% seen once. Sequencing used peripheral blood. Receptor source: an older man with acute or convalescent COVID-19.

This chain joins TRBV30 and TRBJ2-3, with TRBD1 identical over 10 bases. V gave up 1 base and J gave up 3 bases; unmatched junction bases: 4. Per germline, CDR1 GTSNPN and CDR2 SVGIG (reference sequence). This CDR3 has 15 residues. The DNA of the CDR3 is TGTGCCTGGAGTGCCCCGGACAGGGGGACAGATACGCAGTATTTT. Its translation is CAWSAPDRGTDTQYF.

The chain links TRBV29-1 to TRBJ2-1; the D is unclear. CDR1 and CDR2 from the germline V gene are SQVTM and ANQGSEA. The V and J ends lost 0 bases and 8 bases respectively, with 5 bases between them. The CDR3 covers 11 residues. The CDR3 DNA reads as TGCAGCGTTGAAGACCAGTATGAGCAGTTCTTC. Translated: CSVEDQYEQFF.

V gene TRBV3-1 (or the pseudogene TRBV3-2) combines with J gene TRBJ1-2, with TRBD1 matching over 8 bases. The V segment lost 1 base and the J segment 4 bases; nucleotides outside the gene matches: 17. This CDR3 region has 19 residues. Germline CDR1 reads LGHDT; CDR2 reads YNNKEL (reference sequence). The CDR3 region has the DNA TGTGCCAGCAGCCAAGGCGACTCCCGACAGGGGACGGGGGCCTATGGCTACACCTTC. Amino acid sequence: CASSQGDSRQGTGAYGYTF.

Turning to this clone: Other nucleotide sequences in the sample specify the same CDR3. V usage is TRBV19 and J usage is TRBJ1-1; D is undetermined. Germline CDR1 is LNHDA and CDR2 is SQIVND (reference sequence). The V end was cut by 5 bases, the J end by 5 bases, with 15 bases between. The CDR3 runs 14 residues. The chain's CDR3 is CASSPRTGGTEAFF. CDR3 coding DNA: TGTGCCAGTAGTCCCCGGACGGGAGGGACTGAAGCTTTCTTT.

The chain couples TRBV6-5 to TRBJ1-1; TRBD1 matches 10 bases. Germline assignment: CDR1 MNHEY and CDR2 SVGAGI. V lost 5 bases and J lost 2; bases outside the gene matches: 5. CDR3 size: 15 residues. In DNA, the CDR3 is TGTGCCAGCAGTCCCGGACAGGGGGGCAACACTGAAGCTTTCTTT. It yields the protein CASSPGQGGNTEAFF.

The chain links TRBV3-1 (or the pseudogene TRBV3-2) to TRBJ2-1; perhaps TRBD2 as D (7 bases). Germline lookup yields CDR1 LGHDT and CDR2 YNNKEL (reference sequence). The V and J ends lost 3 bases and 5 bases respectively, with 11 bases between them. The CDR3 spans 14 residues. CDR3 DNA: TGTGCCAGCAGCCAGAGGGGGGGAAACAATGAGCAGTTCTTC. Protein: CASSQRGGNNEQFF.

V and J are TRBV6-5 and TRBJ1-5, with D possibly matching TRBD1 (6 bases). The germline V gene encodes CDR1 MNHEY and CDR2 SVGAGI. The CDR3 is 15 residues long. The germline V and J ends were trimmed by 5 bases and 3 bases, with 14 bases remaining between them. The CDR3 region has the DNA TGTGCCAGCAGTAGTAGACAGGCCCCCAATCAGCCCCAGCATTTT. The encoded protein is CASSSRQAPNQPQHF.

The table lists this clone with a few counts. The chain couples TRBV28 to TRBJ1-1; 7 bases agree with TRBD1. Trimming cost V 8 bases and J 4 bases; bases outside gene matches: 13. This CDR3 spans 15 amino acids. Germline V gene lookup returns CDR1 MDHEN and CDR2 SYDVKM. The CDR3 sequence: CASGQVRGRLTEAFF. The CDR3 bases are TGTGCCAGCGGCCAAGTAAGGGGGCGCCTCACTGAAGCTTTCTTT.

The CDR3 protein is CASSARLAGGSQETQYF. For the CDR3, the DNA is TGTGCCAGCAGCGCGCGACTAGCGGGGGGCTCACAAGAGACCCAGTACTTC. The chain employs TRBV9 and TRBJ2-5; 13 bases align to TRBD2. Germline CDR1 and CDR2: SGDLS and YYNGEE. The CDR3 has 17 residues. The V gene end was trimmed by 3 bases and the J gene end by 2 bases; junction bases not matched to a gene: 7.

Here the CDR3 DNA reads TGTGCCATCAGTGACGGACTAGCTAGCACAGATACGCAGTATTTT. Protein: CAISDGLASTDTQYF. The chain carries TRBV10-3 and TRBJ2-3, with TRBD2 identical over 8 bases. The CDR3 covers 15 residues. Germline V CDR1 and CDR2: ENHRY, SYGVKD. V shed 3 bases, J shed 0 bases, and the junction held 2 bases outside the gene matches.

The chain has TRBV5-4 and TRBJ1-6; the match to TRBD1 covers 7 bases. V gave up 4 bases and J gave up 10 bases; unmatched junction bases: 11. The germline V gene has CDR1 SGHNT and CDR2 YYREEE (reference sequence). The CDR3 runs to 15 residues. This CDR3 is CASSPSRQGGSPLHF. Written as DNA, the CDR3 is TGTGCCAGCAGCCCGTCAAGACAGGGAGGATCACCCCTCCACTTT.

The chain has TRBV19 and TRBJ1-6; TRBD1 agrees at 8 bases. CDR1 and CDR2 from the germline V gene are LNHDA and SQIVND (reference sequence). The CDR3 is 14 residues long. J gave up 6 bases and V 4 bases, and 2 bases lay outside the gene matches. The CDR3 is CASSTGQVNSPLHF. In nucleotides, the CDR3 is TGTGCCAGTAGTACGGGACAGGTTAATTCACCCCTCCACTTT. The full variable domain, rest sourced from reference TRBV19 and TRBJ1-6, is DGGITQSPKYLFRKEGQNVTLSCEQNLNHDAMYWYRQDPGQGLRLIYYSQIVNDFQKGDIAEGYSVSREKKESFPLTVTSAQKNPTAFYLCASSTGQVNSPLHFGNGTRLTVT.

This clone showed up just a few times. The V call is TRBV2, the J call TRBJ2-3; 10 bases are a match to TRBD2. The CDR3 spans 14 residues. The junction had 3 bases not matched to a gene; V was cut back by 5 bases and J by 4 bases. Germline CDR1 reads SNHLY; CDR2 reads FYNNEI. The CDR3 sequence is CASSFGLAADTQYF. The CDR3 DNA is TGTGCCAGCAGTTTCGGACTAGCGGCAGATACGCAGTATTTT.

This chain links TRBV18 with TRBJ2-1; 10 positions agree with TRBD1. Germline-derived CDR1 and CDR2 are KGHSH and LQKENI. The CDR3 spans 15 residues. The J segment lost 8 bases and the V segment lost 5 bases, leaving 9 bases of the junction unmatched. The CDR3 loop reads CASSTGTGDFDEQFF. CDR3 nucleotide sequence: TGTGCCAGCTCAACCGGGACAGGGGACTTCGATGAGCAGTTCTTC.

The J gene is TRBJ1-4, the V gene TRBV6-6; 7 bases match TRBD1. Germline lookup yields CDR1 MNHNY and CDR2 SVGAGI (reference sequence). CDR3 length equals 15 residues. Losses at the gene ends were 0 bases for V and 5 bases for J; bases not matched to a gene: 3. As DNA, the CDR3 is TGTGCCAGCAGTTACTCGATACAGGGGAATGAAAAACTGTTTTTT. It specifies CASSYSIQGNEKLFF.

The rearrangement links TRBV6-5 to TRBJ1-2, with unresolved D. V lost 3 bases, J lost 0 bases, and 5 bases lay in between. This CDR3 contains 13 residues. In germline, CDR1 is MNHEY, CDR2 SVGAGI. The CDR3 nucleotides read TGTGCCAGCAGTTATACAGCTAACTATGGCTACACCTTC. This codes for CASSYTANYGYTF.

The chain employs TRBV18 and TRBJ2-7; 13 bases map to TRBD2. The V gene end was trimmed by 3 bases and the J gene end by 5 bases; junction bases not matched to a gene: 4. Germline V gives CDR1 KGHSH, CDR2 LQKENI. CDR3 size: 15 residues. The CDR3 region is CASSPGLAGFDEQYF. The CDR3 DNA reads TGTGCCAGCTCACCGGGACTAGCGGGGTTCGACGAGCAGTACTTC.

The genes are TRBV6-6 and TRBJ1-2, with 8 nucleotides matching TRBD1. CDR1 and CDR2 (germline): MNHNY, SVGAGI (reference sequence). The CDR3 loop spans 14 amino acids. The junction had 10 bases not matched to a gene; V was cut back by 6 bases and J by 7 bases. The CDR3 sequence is CASSQGARMSGYTF. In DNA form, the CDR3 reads TGTGCCAGCAGCCAGGGGGCGCGGATGAGTGGCTACACCTTC.

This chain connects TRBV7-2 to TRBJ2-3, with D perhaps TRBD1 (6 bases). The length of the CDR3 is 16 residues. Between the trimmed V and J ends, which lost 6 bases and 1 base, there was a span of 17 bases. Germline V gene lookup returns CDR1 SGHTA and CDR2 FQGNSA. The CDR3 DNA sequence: TGTGCCAGCAGTCAACAAGGACAGTTTCGCACAGATACGCAGTATTTT. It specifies CASSQQGQFRTDTQYF.

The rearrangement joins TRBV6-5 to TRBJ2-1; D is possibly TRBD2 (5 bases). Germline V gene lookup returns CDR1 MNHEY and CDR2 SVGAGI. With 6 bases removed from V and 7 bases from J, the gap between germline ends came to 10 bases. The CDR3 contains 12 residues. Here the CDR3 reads CASRPRGNEQFF. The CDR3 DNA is TGTGCCAGCAGACCGCGAGGGAATGAGCAGTTCTTC.

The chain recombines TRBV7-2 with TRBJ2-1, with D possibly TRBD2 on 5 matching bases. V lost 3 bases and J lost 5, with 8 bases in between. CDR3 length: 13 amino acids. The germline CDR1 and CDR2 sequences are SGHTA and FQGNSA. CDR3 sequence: CASSLRAHNEQFF. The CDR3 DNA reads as TGTGCCAGCAGCTTGAGGGCCCACAATGAGCAGTTCTTC. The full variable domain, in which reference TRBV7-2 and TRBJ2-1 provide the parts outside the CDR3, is GAGVSQSPSNKVTEKGKDVELRCDPISGHTALYWYRQSLGQGLEFLIYFQGNSAPDKSGLPSDRFSAERTGGSVSTLTIQRTQQEDSAVYLCASSLRAHNEQFFGPGTRLTVL.

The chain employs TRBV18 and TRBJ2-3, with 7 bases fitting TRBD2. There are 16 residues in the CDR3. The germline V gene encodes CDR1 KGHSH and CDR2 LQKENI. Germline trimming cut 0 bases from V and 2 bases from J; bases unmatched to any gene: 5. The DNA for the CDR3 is TGTGCCAGCTCACCACCGGGCGGGGGTCCCACAGATACGCAGTATTTT. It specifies CASSPPGGGPTDTQYF.

Here the CDR3 reads CASSTDREGEQYF. Written as DNA, the CDR3 is TGTGCCAGCTCAACGGACAGGGAGGGGGAGCAGTACTTC. The chain is built from TRBV18 and TRBJ2-7, with D maybe TRBD1 (8 bases). Germline V gene data show CDR1 as KGHSH and CDR2 as LQKENI. The V end was cut by 5 bases, the J end by 7 bases, with 15 bases between. The length of the CDR3 is 13 residues.

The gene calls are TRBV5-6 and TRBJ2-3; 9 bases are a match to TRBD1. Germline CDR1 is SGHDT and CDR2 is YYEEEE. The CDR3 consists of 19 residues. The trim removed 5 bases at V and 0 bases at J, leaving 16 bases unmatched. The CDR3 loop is CASRNWDRAPEMSTDTQYF. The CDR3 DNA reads TGTGCCAGCAGGAATTGGGACAGGGCCCCTGAGATGAGCACAGATACGCAGTATTTT.

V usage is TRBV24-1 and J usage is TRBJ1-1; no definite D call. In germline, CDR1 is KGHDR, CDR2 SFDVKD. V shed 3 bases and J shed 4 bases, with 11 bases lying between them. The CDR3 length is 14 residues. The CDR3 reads CATSDRRGTTEAFF. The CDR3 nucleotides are TGTGCCACCAGTGATCGCCGGGGTACCACTGAAGCTTTCTTT.